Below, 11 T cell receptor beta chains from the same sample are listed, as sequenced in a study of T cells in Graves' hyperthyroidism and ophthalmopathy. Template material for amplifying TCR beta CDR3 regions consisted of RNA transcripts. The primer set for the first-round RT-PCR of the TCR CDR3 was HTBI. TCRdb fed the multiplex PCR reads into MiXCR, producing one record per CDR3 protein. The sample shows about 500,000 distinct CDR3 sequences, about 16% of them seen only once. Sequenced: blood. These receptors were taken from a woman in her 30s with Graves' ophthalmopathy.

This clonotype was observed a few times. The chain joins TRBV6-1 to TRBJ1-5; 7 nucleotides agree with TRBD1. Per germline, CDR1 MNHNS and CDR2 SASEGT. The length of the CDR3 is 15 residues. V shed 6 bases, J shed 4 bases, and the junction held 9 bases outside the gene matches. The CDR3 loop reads CASSPQGGQNQPQHF. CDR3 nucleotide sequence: TGTGCCAGCAGCCCTCAAGGGGGACAGAATCAGCCCCAGCATTTT.

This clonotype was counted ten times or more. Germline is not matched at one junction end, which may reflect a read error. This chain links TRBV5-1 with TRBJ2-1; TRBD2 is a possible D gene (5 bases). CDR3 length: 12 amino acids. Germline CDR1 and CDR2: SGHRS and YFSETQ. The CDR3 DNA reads TGTGCCAGCAGTTTAGAGGGAAATGAGCAGTTCTTC. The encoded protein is CASSLEGNEQFF.

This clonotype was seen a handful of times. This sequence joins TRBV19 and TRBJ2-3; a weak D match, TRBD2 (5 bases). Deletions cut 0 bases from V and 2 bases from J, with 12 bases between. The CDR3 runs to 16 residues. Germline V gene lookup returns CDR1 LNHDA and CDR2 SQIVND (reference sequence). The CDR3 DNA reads TGTGCCAGTAGTATAGAGCAGCGGAAGATCACAGATACGCAGTATTTT. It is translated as CASSIEQRKITDTQYF.

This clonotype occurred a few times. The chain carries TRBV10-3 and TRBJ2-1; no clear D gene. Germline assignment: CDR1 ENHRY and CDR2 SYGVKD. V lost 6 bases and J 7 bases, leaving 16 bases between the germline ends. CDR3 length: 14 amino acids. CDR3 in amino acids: CAIRGMLGTNEQFF. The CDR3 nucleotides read TGTGCCATCAGGGGGATGCTCGGTACGAATGAGCAGTTCTTC.

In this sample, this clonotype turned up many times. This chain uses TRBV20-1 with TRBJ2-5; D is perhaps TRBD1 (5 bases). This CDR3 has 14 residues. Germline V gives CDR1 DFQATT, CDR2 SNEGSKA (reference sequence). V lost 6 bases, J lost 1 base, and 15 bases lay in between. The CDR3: CSALRQYSQETQYF. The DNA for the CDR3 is TGCAGTGCCCTAAGACAGTACTCCCAAGAGACCCAGTACTTC.

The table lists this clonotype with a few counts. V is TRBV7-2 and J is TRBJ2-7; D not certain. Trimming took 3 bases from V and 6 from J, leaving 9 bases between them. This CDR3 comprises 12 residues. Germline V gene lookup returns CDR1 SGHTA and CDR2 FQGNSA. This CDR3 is CASSFRQFEQYF. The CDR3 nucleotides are TGTGCCAGCAGCTTCAGGCAGTTCGAGCAGTACTTC.

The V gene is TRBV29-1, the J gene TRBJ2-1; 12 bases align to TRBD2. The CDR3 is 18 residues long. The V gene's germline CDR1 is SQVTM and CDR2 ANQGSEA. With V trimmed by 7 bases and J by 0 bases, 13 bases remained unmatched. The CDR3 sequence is CSAGRLAGVRTSYNEQFF. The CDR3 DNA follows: TGCAGCGCTGGAAGACTAGCGGGAGTCCGCACCTCCTACAATGAGCAGTTCTTC.

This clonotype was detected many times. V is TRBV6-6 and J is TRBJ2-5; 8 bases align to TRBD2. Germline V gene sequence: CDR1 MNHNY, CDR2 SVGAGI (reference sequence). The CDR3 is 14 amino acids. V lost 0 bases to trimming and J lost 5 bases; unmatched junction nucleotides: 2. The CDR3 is CASSYSSGSETQYF. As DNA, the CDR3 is TGTGCCAGCAGTTACTCAAGCGGGAGTGAGACCCAGTACTTC.

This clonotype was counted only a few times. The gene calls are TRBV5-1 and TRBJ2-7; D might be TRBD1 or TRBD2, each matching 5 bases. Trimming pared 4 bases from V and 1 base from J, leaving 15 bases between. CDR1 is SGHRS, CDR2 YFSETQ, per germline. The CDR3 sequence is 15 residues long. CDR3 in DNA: TGCGCCAGCAGCGGAGGTGGGGCTAGTTCCTACGAGCAGTACTTC. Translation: CASSGGGASSYEQYF.

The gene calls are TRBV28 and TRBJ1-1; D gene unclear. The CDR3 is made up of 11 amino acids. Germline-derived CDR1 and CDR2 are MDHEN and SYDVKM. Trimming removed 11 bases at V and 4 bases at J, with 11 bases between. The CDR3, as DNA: TGTGCCTGGGGTATGGGCACTGAAGCTTTCTTT. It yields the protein CAWGMGTEAFF.

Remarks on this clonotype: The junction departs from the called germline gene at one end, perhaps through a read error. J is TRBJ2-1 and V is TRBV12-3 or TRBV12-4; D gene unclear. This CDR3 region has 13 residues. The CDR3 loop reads CASSHPGPNGQFF. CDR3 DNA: TGTGCCAGCAGTCATCCGGGCCCTAATGGGCAGTTCTTC.